This T cell receptor (beta chain) derives from a study of monozygotic twins with inflammatory bowel disease. Study observations and caveats: Patient repertoires may have gained variability from differing immunosuppressive treatments.

Concerning this clonotype: The antigen remains undetermined.

Researchers ran eight separate cDNA reactions for each sample. TCRdb reworked the 5' RACE reads into one entry per CDR3 protein, no DNA. The sample data list approximately 380,000 distinct CDR3 sequences. Per germline, CDR1 MNHNY and CDR2 SVGAGI (reference sequence). The CDR3 is made up of 14 amino acids. The chain uses TRBV6-6 and TRBJ2-5; lacking DNA, the TRBD1 call made by TCRdb goes unchecked. Sequencing was done on a sample of blood. This receptor was obtained from a human donor with ulcerative colitis or Crohn's disease, or a healthy co-twin of an affected twin (not recorded which). CDR3 protein: CASTKQGNQETQYF.